The 11 T cell receptor beta chains reported below all come from one sample, sequenced in a study of T cells in Graves' hyperthyroidism and ophthalmopathy. Amplified regions were TCR beta CDR3 sequences from RNA transcripts. Primed by the HTBI set, a first-round RT-PCR was run on the TCR CDR3. TCRdb reanalysed the multiplex PCR reads using MiXCR and keeps one entry per CDR3 protein. The sample lists hundreds of thousands of distinct CDR3 sequences, over 12% occurring once. The specimen sequenced was blood. These receptor sequences come from a woman in her forties with Graves' ophthalmopathy.

The table lists this clonotype with many counts. The CDR3 sequence is CASSYSKYQETQYF. As DNA, the CDR3 is TGTGCCAGCAGTTATTCAAAGTACCAAGAGACCCAGTACTTC. This rearrangement joins TRBV6-5 to TRBJ2-5; D gene ambiguous. V lost 3 bases to trimming and J lost 0 bases, with 8 bases between them. The CDR3 runs 14 residues. Per germline, CDR1 MNHEY and CDR2 SVGAGI.

This clonotype came up many times. V gene TRBV20-1 combines with J gene TRBJ1-1; D perhaps matches TRBD1 (5 bases). Germline V gene sequence: CDR1 DFQATT, CDR2 SNEGSKA (reference sequence). There are 10 residues in the CDR3. The germline V and J ends were trimmed by 6 bases and 11 bases, with 13 bases remaining between them. The CDR3 nucleotides read TGCAGTGCGTCTACGGGGCTGGCTTTCTTT. It codes for CSASTGLAFF.

This clonotype was counted at least ten times. The rearrangement uses TRBV16 and TRBJ2-7, with TRBD1 matching 7 bases. V lost 4 bases and J lost 3; bases outside the gene matches: 6. The CDR3 sequence is 14 residues long. Germline V gene data show CDR1 as KGHSY and CDR2 as FQNENV. CDR3: CASSLGQRGYEQYF. Here the CDR3 DNA reads TGTGCCAGCAGCCTGGGACAGAGAGGCTACGAGCAGTACTTC.

This clonotype was seen many times. This chain connects TRBV12-3 or TRBV12-4 to TRBJ2-7; no clear D. With 0 bases removed from V and 6 bases from J, the gap between germline ends came to 9 bases. The CDR3 extends over 13 amino acids. The CDR3, as DNA: TGTGCCAGCAGTTTAGCGCTAAGGTTCGAGCAGTACTTC. Translated: CASSLALRFEQYF.

The chain uses TRBV6-1 and TRBJ1-2; TRBD1 aligns across 8 bases. This CDR3 region has 14 residues. The V gene's germline CDR1 is MNHNS and CDR2 SASEGT. V lost 6 bases and J lost 7; bases outside the gene matches: 10. CDR3 residues: CASRSGTGSGGYTF. The CDR3, as DNA: TGTGCCAGCAGGTCCGGGACAGGATCTGGTGGCTACACCTTC.

The chain joins TRBV6-2 or TRBV6-3 to TRBJ1-1; D possibly corresponds to TRBD1 (6 bases). The V gene lost 5 bases and the J gene lost 8 bases, with 21 bases spanning the gap. Per the germline V gene, CDR1 is MNHEY and CDR2 is SVGEGT. The CDR3 consists of 15 residues. The CDR3 loop reads CASSPALFVGGEAFF. The CDR3 coding sequence is TGTGCCAGCAGTCCGGCCCTTTTTGTCGGGGGCGAAGCTTTCTTT.

This clonotype was picked up a small number of times. J is TRBJ2-7 and V is TRBV30; D is possibly TRBD2 (6 bases). Germline CDR1 and CDR2: GTSNPN and SVGIG (reference sequence). Trimming took 3 bases from V and 4 from J, leaving 19 bases between them. This CDR3 has 15 residues. CDR3 sequence reads: CAWSRLGGVAYEQYF. CDR3 in DNA: TGTGCCTGGAGCCGGTTGGGGGGAGTTGCGTACGAGCAGTACTTC.

This clonotype occurred many times. V is TRBV30 and J is TRBJ1-6, with D unresolved. Trimming shortened V by 3 bases and J by 10 bases, and 13 bases separated the two germline ends. Germline-derived CDR1 and CDR2 are GTSNPN and SVGIG (reference sequence). The CDR3 is 13 amino acids. The CDR3: CAWRTGIWSPLHF. The CDR3 bases are TGTGCCTGGAGAACGGGGATTTGGTCACCCCTCCACTTT.

This clonotype was seen repeatedly, ten times or more. The rearrangement links TRBV12-3 or TRBV12-4 to TRBJ2-5, with D unresolved. This CDR3 has 13 amino acids. V was pared by 3 bases and J by 4 bases, with 9 bases between. In DNA, the CDR3 is TGTGCCAGCAGTTTGGCCCCCCGAGAGACCCAGTACTTC. As protein: CASSLAPRETQYF.

There are many counts of this clonotype. The chain employs TRBV6-2 or TRBV6-3 and TRBJ2-7, with D possibly being TRBD2 (5 bases). CDR1 is MNHEY and CDR2 is SVGEGT in the germline V gene. The CDR3 runs 15 residues. Trimming removed 0 bases at V and 7 bases at J, with 16 bases between. The CDR3 bases are TGTGCCAGCAGTTACTCGTTTAAGCCTGGCGGGGAGCAGTACTTC. As protein: CASSYSFKPGGEQYF.

This clonotype was seen many times. The chain has TRBV12-3 or TRBV12-4 and TRBJ2-5; perhaps TRBD1 as D (6 bases). The CDR3 contains 13 residues. Trimming pared 6 bases from V and 7 bases from J, leaving 15 bases between. The CDR3 spells CASSEQGRATQYF. The CDR3, as DNA: TGTGCCAGCAGCGAACAGGGTCGCGCGACCCAGTACTTC.